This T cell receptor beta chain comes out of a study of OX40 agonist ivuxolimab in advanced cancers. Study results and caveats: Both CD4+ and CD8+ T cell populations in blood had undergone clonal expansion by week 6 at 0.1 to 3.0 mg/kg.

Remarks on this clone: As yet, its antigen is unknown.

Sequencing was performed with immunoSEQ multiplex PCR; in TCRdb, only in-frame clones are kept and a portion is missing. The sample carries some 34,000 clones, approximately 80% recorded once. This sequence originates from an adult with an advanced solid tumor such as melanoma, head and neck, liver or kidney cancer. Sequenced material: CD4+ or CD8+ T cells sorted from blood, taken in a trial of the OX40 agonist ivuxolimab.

The CDR3 reads CASSEALVGNEKLFF. Written as DNA, the CDR3 is TGTGCCAGCAGCGAAGCCCTAGTTGGGAATGAAAAACTGTTTTTT. The chain is built from TRBV9 and TRBJ1-4; D unclear. This CDR3 region has 15 residues. Germline assignment: CDR1 SGDLS and CDR2 YYNGEE. V gave up 3 bases and J gave up 5 bases, with 14 bases separating them.